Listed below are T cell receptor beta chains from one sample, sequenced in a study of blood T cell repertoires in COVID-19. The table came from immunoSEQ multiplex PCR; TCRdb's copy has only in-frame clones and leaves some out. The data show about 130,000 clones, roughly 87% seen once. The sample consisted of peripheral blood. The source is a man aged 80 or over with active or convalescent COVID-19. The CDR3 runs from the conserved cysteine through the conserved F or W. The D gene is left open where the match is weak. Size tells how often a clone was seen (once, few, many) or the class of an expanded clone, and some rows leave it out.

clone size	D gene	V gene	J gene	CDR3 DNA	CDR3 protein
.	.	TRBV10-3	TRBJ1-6	TGTGCCATCAGTGAGGAGGGACGGGTGGAGGGATCACCCCTCCACTTT	CAISEEGRVEGSPLHF
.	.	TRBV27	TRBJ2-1	TGTGCCAGCAGTTTGCCGGGCGGGGGCCCGAATGAGCAGTTCTTC	CASSLPGGGPNEQFF
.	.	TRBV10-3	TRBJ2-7	TGTGCCATCAGTGCGGGACTCTACTACGAGCAGTACTTC	CAISAGLYYEQYF
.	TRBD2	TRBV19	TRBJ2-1	TGTGCCAGTAGTATGGGCGGGAGTGTCTCCTACAATGAGCAGTTCTTC	CASSMGGSVSYNEQFF
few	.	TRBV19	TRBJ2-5	TGTGCCAGTAGTATAGTTGGGGGGCAAGAGACCCAGTACTTC	CASSIVGGQETQYF
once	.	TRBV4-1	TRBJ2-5	TGCGCCAGCAGCCAACTACGGTCCCCGGAGACCCAGTACTTC	CASSQLRSPETQYF
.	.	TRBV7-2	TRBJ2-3	TGTGCCAGCAGCTTGGGACTGACAAACACAGATACGCAGTATTTT	CASSLGLTNTDTQYF
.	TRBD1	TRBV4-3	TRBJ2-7	TGCGCCAGCAGCCTATATAGGACAGGGGCGTACGAGCAGTACTTC	CASSLYRTGAYEQYF
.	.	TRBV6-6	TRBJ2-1	TGTGCCAGCAGCTACGCCGGGAACAATGAGCAGTTCTTC	CASSYAGNNEQFF
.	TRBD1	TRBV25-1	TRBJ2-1	TGTGCCAGCAGTGAAGTAGGGGGCCTTAATTGGGATGAGCAGTTCTTC	CASSEVGGLNWDEQFF
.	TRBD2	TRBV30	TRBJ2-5	TGTGCCTGGAGTCGACTAACTAGCGGGGGAGGGGAGACCCAGTACTTC	CAWSRLTSGGGETQYF
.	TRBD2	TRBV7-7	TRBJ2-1	TGTGCCAGCAGCTTACGACTAGCGGGAGGTAATGAGCAGTTCTTC	CASSLRLAGGNEQFF
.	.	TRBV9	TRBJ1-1	TGTGCCAGCAGCCCACAGGTAGGTGGCACTGAAGCTTTCTTT	CASSPQVGGTEAFF
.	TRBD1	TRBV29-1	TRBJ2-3	TGCAGCGTTGGGATAACAGGGGCCGGTACAGATACGCAGTATTTT	CSVGITGAGTDTQYF
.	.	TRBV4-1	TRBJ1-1	TGCGCCAGCAGCGGAAGATACCTTACAGGGAACCAGAACACTGAAGCTTTCTTT	CASSGRYLTGNQNTEAFF
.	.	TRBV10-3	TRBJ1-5	TGTGCCATCAGTGAGTCGGGCCAGGGCAGCAATCAGCCCCAGCATTTT	CAISESGQGSNQPQHF